This T cell receptor beta chain was retrieved from a study of Graves' ophthalmopathy and Graves' hyperthyroidism. Amplification from RNA transcripts yielded the TCR beta CDR3 regions. Second-round multiplex PCR came after a first-round RT-PCR that employed HTBI primers. TCRdb called the multiplex PCR reads again in MiXCR, with one record for every CDR3 protein. The repertoire holds some 1.1 million distinct CDR3 sequences, with about 40% as singletons. Of note for this clonotype: One base away lies a much larger clone, so this may be a sequencing read error.

The V and J ends lost 3 bases and 4 bases, in that order; junction bases with no gene match: 11. The CDR3 covers 17 residues. Germline V gene sequence: CDR1 SGHVS, CDR2 FQNEAQ. Sequencing used peripheral blood or thyroid tissue (not recorded which). This rearrangement joins TRBV7-8 to TRBJ1-3; 8 positions match TRBD1. The receptor's source is an adult man with Graves' hyperthyroidism. DNA for the CDR3: TGTGCCAGCAGCTTCACCTTTACCGGGACAGGAGGAAACACCATATATTTT. This sequence encodes CASSFTFTGTGGNTIYF.